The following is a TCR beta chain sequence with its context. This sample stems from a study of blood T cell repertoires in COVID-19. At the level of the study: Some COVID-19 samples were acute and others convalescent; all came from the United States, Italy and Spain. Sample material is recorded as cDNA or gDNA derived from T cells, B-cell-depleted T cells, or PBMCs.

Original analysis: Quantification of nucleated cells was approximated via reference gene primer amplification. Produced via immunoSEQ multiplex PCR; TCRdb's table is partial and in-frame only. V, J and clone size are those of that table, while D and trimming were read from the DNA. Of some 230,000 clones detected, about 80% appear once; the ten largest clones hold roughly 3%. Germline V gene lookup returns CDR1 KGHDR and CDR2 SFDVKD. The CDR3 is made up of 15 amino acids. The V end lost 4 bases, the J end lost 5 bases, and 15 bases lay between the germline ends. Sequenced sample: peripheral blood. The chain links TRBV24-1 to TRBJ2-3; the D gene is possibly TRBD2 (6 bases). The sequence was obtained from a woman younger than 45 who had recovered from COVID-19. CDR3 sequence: CATSEQLWGGDTQYF. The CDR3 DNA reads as TGTGCCACCAGTGAACAATTGTGGGGAGGAGATACGCAGTATTTT.